One sample yielded the 12 T cell receptor beta chains listed below, sequenced in a study of cytomegalovirus exposure and HLA in healthy donors (dated by TCRdb to about 2017). The library came from the immunoSEQ multiplex PCR assay. A mixture of 60 forward primers for TCR Vbeta segments and 13 reverse primers for TCR Jbeta segments was used in the multiplex PCR. TCRdb limited this immuneACCESS table to in-frame rearrangements with V and J called. A share of clones is missing; checked studies link under half to unresolved V genes, and the rest is unexplained. This sample holds over 75,000 clones; around nine tenths were observed only once. 9.2% of the sample rests with the top ten. The material sequenced was PBMCs. Source of these receptors: a man in his thirties or forties in good health and CMV-seropositive.

The chain employs TRBV9 and TRBJ2-1; a weak D match, TRBD2 (7 bases). Germline V gene data show CDR1 as SGDLS and CDR2 as YYNGEE. This CDR3 is built from 16 residues. The V end lost 1 base, the J end lost 7 bases, and 18 bases lay between the germline ends. In nucleotides, the CDR3 is TGTGCCAGCAGCGTAAGGTCATGGGAGGGGGGGAATGAGCAGTTCTTC. Translating it yields CASSVRSWEGGNEQFF.

The chain combines TRBV28 with TRBJ1-5; tentatively, D is TRBD1 (5 bases). The germline V gene has CDR1 MDHEN and CDR2 SYDVKM. This CDR3 spans 16 amino acids. V was cut by 2 bases and J by 0 bases, with 11 bases left in between. The CDR3: CASSLPPGYSNQPQHF. In DNA form, the CDR3 reads TGTGCCAGCAGTTTACCTCCAGGGTATAGCAATCAGCCCCAGCATTTT.

This clone was seen just once. The chain recombines TRBV5-1 with TRBJ2-1; TRBD2 matches at 7 bases. Looked up from germline, CDR1 is SGHRS and CDR2 is YFSETQ. V lost 5 bases to trimming and J lost 4 bases; unmatched junction nucleotides: 12. The CDR3 consists of 16 residues. CDR3 residues: CASRGTNPRNYNEQFF. For the CDR3, the DNA is TGCGCCAGCAGAGGGACTAACCCCAGAAATTACAATGAGCAGTTCTTC. The variable domain in full, completed from reference TRBV5-1 and TRBJ2-1, reads KAGVTQTPRYLIKTRGQQVTLSCSPISGHRSVSWYQQTPGQGLQFLFEYFSETQRNKGNFPGRFSGRQFSNSRSEMNVSTLELGDSALYLCASRGTNPRNYNEQFFGPGTRLTVL.

This clone occurred once. The CDR3 sequence: CACLELHNEQFF. The CDR3 DNA reads TGTGCCTGCCTGGAGTTGCACAATGAGCAGTTCTTC. The rearrangement joins TRBV6-1 to TRBJ2-1; D unresolved. Trimming shortened V by 11 bases and J by 5 bases, and 13 bases separated the two germline ends. The germline gives CDR1 MNHNS, CDR2 SASEGT. The CDR3 consists of 12 residues.

V usage is TRBV27 and J usage is TRBJ2-7; 10 positions match TRBD2. V gave up 7 bases and J gave up 3 bases; unmatched junction bases: 12. Looked up from germline, CDR1 is MNHEY and CDR2 is SMNVEV (reference sequence). CDR3 length equals 16 residues. Written as DNA, the CDR3 is TGTGCCAGCAAGGGGGGGCTAGCGGGAGCTTACTACGAGCAGTACTTC. It yields the protein CASKGGLAGAYYEQYF.

As regards this clone: One junction end does not reproduce the germline sequence, and a read error may be involved. Written as DNA, the CDR3 is TGTGCTAGCAGCCCCCTCGGGACAGCTACCTACGAGCAGTACTTC. Protein: CASSPLGTATYEQYF. This chain joins TRBV7-7 and TRBJ2-7; 7 bases align to TRBD1. Germline CDR1 SSHAT, CDR2 FNYEAQ (reference sequence). There are 15 residues in the CDR3.

This sequence joins TRBV7-3 and TRBJ2-3; 7 bases are shared with TRBD2. The V gene's germline CDR1 is SGHTA and CDR2 FQGTGA. V shed 5 bases and J 3 bases; nucleotides not matched to a gene: 5. This CDR3 has 14 residues. The CDR3 coding sequence is TGTGCCAGCAGCCAAGGAGCGGGAACAGATACGCAGTATTTT. It translates to CASSQGAGTDTQYF.

Of note for this clone: At one end, the junction sequence differs from germline, possibly due to a read error. The chain has TRBV2 and TRBJ1-2; 7 nucleotides align to TRBD1. Germline CDR1 is SNHLY and CDR2 is FYNNEI. CDR3 size: 11 residues. The CDR3 protein is CASSGQAPRDF. Here the CDR3 DNA reads TGTGCCAGCAGCGGACAGGCCCCGAGGGACTTC.

V gene TRBV10-3 combines with J gene TRBJ2-1, with 15 nucleotides matching TRBD2. This CDR3 has 15 amino acids. Germline-derived CDR1 and CDR2 are ENHRY and SYGVKD. Germline trimming cut 10 bases from V and 9 bases from J; bases unmatched to any gene: 10. As DNA, the CDR3 is TGTGCCACCGAAGGACTAGCGGGAGGGAGAGGTGAGCAGTTCTTC. Protein sequence: CATEGLAGGRGEQFF.

The genes are TRBV29-1 and TRBJ2-1, with 8 positions matching TRBD2. The CDR3 has 14 residues. V was pared by 5 bases and J by 1 base, with 4 bases of the junction left unmatched. Germline V lookup: CDR1 SQVTM, CDR2 ANQGSEA. CDR3 DNA: TGCAGCGTTAACGGGAGGGGATCCTACAATGAGCAGTTCTTC. Amino acid sequence: CSVNGRGSYNEQFF.

This clone was observed a few times. The chain uses TRBV18 and TRBJ1-5; 10 bases agree with TRBD1. Germline assignment: CDR1 KGHSH and CDR2 LQKENI. After removal of 2 bases from V and 12 bases from J, the junction contained 16 bases not matched to a gene. The CDR3 contains 17 residues. The CDR3 is CASSPGRGTGEGFGQHF. The CDR3 coding sequence is TGTGCCAGCTCACCAGGCCGCGGGACAGGGGAAGGTTTCGGCCAGCATTTT.

This clone was observed a single time. Within the sample, other DNA sequences also encode this same CDR3. V is TRBV4-2 and J is TRBJ2-7; 8 bases match TRBD1. Trimming removed 4 bases from V and 2 bases from J; junction bases left unmatched: 7. CDR1 LGHNA and CDR2 YNFKEQ come from the germline V gene. This CDR3 has 15 amino acids. As DNA, the CDR3 is TGTGCCAGCAGCCCCCTAAGGACAGGGACCTACGAGCAGTACTTC. Translated, it gives CASSPLRTGTYEQYF.